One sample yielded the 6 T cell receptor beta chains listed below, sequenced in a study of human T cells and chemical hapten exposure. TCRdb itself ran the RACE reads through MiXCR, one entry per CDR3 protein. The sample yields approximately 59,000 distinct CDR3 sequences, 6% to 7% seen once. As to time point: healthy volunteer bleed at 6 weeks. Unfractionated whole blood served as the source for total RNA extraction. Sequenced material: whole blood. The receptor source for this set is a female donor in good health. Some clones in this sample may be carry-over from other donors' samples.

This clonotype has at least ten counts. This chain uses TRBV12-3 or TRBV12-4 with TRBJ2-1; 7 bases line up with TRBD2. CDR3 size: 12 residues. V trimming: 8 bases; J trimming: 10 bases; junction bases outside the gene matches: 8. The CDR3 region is CASYPGGREQFF. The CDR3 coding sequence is TGTGCCAGCTACCCGGGAGGTCGGGAGCAGTTCTTC.

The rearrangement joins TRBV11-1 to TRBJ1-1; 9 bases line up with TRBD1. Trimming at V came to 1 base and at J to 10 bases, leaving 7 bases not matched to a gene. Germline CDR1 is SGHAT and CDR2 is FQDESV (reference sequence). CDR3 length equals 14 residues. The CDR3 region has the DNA TGTGCCAGCAGCTTAGGCACAGGGGGCTCTACAGCTTTCTTT. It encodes CASSLGTGGSTAFF.

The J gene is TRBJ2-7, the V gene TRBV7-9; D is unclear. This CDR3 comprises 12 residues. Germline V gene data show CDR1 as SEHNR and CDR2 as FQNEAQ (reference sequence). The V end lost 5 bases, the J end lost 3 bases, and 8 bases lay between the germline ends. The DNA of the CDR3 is TGTGCCAGCAGCATAAACAGCTACGAGCAGTACTTC. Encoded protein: CASSINSYEQYF.

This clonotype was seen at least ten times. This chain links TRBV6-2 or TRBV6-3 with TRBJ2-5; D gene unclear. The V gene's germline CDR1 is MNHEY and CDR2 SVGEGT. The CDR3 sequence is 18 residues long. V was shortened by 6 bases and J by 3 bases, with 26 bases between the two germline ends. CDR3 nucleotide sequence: TGTGCCAGCAGACCCCCGAAAGTTTACAACGATGACAAAGAGACCCAGTACTTC. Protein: CASRPPKVYNDDKETQYF.

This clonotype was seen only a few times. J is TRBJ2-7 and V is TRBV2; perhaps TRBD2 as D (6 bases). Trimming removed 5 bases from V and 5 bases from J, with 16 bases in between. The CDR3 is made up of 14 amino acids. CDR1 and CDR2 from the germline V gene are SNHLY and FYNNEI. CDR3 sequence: CASSFTGSNHEQYF. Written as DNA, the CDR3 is TGTGCCAGCAGTTTCACCGGGAGTAACCACGAGCAGTACTTC.

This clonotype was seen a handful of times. The chain's CDR3 is CAISDRGRETEAFF. In DNA, the CDR3 is TGTGCCATCAGTGACAGGGGCAGGGAGACTGAAGCTTTCTTT. The chain links TRBV10-3 to TRBJ1-1; a possible D gene is TRBD1 (6 bases). The CDR3 is 14 residues long. V was cut by 3 bases and J by 5 bases, with 13 bases left in between. Germline CDR1 and CDR2: ENHRY and SYGVKD.